This TCR beta chain is drawn from a study of T cell repertoires in cytomegalovirus infection. About the study: From public TCR beta signatures came an indication of both CMV infection and matching HLA type.

Via MiXCR, TCRdb re-called the reads, giving one row per CDR3 protein. This sample has 55,000 to 70,000 distinct CDR3 sequences, with 20% to 25% found just once. CDR1 and CDR2 from the germline V gene are SGHRS and YFSETQ. The CDR3 contains 16 residues. Trimming shortened V by 2 bases and J by 2 bases, and 11 bases separated the two germline ends. Study-wide findings and caveats: HLA-C-restricted CMV-specific TCR beta clonotypes were dominant in the ex vivo response. Of the TCR beta families, the public ones yielded a cumulative frequency that identified carriers of CMV plus the relevant HLA.

This clonotype was observed a handful of times. Its antigen is currently unknown. The TCR comes from a human donor in good health (CMV status not recorded). Some clones in this sample may be carry-over from other donors' samples. V and J are TRBV5-1 and TRBJ2-6, with D perhaps assigned TRBD1 or TRBD2 (6 bases each). Specimen: PBMCs, sequenced either directly or after in vitro stimulation (not recorded which). The CDR3 sequence is CASSLRGVPGANVLTF. The CDR3 nucleotides are TGCGCCAGCAGCTTAAGGGGGGTCCCTGGGGCCAACGTCCTGACTTTC. Using reference TRBV5-1 and TRBJ2-6 for the parts outside the CDR3, the full variable domain is KAGVTQTPRYLIKTRGQQVTLSCSPISGHRSVSWYQQTPGQGLQFLFEYFSETQRNKGNFPGRFSGRQFSNSRSEMNVSTLELGDSALYLCASSLRGVPGANVLTFGAGSRLTVL.